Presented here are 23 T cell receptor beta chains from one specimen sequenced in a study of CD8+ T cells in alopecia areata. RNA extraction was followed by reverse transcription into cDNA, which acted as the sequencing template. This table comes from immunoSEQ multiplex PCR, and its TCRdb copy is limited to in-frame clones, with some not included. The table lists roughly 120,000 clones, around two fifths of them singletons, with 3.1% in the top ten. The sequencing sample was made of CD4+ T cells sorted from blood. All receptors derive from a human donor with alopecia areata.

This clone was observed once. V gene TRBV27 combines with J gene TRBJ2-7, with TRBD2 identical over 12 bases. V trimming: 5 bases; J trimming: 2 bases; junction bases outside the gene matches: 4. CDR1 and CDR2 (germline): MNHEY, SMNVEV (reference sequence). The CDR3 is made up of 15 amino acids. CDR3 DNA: TGTGCCAGCAGTACACTAGCGGGAGGACCCTACGAGCAGTACTTC. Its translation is CASSTLAGGPYEQYF.

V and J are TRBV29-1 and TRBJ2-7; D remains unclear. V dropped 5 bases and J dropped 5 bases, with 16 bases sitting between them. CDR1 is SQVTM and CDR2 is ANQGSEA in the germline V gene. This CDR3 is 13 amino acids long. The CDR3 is CSVRGRTGNEQYF. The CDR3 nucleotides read TGCAGCGTTCGTGGTCGGACCGGCAACGAGCAGTACTTC.

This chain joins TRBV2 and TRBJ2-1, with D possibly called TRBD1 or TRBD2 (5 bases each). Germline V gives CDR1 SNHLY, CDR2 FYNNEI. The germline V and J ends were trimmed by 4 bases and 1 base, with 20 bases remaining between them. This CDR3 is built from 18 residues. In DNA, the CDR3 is TGTGCCAGCAGTGGGCAGGGTGGGGGAGCGCCTTCCTACAATGAGCAGTTCTTC. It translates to CASSGQGGGAPSYNEQFF.

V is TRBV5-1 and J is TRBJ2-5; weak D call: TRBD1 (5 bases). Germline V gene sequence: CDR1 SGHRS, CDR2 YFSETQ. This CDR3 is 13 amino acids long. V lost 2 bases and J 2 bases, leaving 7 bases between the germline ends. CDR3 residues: CASSFDSQETQYF. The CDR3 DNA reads TGCGCCAGCAGCTTTGACAGTCAAGAGACCCAGTACTTC.

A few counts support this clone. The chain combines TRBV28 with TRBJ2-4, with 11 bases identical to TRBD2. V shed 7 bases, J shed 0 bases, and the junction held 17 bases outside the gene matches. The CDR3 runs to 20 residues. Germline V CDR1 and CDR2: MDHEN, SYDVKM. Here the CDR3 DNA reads TGTGCCAGCACACGTCTAGCGGGAGGTTCCGGAGCGCTAGCCAAAAACATTCAGTACTTC. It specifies CASTRLAGGSGALAKNIQYF.

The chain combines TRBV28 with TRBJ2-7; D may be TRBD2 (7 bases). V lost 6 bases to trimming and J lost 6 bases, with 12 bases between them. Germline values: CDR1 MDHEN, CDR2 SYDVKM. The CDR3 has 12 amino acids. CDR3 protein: CASSPGGREQYF. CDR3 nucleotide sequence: TGTGCCAGCAGCCCCGGGGGGCGCGAGCAGTACTTC.

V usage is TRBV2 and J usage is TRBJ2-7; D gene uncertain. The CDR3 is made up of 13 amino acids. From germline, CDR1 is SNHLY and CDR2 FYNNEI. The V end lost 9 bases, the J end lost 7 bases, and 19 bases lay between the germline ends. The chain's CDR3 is CASKYGTAGEQYF. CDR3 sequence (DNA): TGTGCCAGTAAGTACGGAACCGCCGGGGAGCAGTACTTC.

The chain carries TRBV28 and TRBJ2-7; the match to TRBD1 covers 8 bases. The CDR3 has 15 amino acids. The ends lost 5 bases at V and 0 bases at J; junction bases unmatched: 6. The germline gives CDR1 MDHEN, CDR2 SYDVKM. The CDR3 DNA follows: TGTGCCAGCAGTCCCCCGGGACAGGCCTCCTACGAGCAGTACTTC. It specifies CASSPPGQASYEQYF.

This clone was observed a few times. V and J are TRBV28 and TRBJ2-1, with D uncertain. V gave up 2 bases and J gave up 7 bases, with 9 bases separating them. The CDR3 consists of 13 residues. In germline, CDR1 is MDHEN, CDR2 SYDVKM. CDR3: CASSLAQANEQFF. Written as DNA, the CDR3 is TGTGCCAGCAGTTTAGCTCAAGCGAATGAGCAGTTCTTC.

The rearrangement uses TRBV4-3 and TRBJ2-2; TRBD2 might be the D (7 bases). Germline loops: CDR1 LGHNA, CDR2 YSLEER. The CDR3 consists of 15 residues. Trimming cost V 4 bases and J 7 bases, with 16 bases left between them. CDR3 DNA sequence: TGCGCCAGCAGCCTCGACCGGGGGGCTAGCGGGGAGCTGTTTTTT. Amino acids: CASSLDRGASGELFF.

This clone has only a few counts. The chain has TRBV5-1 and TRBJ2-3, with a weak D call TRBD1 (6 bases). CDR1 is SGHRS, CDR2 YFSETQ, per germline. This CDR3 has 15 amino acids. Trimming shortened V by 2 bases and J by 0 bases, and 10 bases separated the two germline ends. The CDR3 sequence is CASSLQGTSTDTQYF. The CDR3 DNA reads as TGCGCCAGCAGCTTACAGGGCACTAGCACAGATACGCAGTATTTT.

The CDR3 DNA follows: TGCAGCGTGGCAGGGGGGGACAATCAGCCCCAGCATTTT. Amino acid sequence: CSVAGGDNQPQHF. This chain links TRBV29-1 with TRBJ1-5; 7 bases match TRBD1. CDR1 is SQVTM and CDR2 is ANQGSEA in the germline V gene. V gave up 6 bases and J gave up 3 bases; unmatched junction bases: 5. The CDR3 is 13 residues long. Using reference TRBV29-1 and TRBJ1-5 for the parts outside the CDR3, the full variable domain is SAVISQKPSRDICQRGTSLTIQCQVDSQVTMMFWYRQQPGQSLTLIATANQGSEATYESGFVIDKFPISRPNLTFSTLTVSNMSPEDSSIYLCSVAGGDNQPQHFGDGTRLSIL.

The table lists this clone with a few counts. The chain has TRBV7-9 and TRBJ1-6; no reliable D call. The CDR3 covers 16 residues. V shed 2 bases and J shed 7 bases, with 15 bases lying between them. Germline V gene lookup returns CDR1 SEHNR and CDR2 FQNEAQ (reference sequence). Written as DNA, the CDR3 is TGTGCCAGCAGCTTATCAGGCGGGCCCTGGAATTCACCCCTCCACTTT. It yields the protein CASSLSGGPWNSPLHF.

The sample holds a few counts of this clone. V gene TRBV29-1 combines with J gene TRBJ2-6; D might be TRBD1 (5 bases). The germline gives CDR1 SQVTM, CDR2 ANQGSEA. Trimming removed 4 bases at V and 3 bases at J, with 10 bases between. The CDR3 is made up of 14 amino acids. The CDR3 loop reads CSVGQFSGANVLTF. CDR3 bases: TGCAGCGTTGGACAGTTTAGTGGGGCCAACGTCCTGACTTTC.

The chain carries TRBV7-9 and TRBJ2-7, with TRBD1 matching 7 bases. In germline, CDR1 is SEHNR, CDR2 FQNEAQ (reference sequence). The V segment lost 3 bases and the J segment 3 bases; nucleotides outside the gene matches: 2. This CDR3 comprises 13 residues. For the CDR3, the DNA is TGTGCCAGCAGCTTCTCAGGGGGCTACGAGCAGTACTTC. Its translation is CASSFSGGYEQYF.

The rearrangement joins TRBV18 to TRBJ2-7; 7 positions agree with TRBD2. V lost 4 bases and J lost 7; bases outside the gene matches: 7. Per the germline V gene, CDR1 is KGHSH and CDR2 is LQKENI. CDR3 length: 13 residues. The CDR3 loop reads CASSRAGAREQYF. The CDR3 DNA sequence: TGTGCCAGCTCACGCGCGGGAGCGAGGGAGCAGTACTTC.

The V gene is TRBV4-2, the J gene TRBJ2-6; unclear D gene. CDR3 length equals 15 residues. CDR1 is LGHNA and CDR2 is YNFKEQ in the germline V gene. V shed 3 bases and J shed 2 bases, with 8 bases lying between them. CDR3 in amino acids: CASSQARAGANVLTF. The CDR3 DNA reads TGTGCCAGCAGCCAGGCAAGGGCTGGGGCCAACGTCCTGACTTTC.

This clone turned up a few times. Here the CDR3 DNA reads TGCAGCGTCCGTAAAGGTGGACGGCTATCCAATGAGCAGTTCTTC. The encoded protein is CSVRKGGRLSNEQFF. J is TRBJ2-1 and V is TRBV29-1, with D unclear. Germline CDR1 SQVTM, CDR2 ANQGSEA. This CDR3 has 15 residues. The V end lost 6 bases, the J end lost 6 bases, and 21 bases lay between the germline ends.

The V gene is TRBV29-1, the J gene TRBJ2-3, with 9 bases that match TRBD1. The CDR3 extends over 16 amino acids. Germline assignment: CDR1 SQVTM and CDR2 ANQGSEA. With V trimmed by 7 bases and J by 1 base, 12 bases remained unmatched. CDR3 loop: CSATGGLFEGTDTQYF. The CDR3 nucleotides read TGCAGCGCGACAGGGGGGCTCTTCGAAGGCACAGATACGCAGTATTTT.

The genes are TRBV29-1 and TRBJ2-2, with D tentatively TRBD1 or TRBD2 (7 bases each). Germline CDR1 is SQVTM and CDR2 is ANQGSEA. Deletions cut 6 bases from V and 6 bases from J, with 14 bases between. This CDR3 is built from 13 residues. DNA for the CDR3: TGCAGCGTATCGACAGGGAGGGCCGGGGAGCTGTTTTTT. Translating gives CSVSTGRAGELFF.

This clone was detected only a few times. CDR3: CASSPGDGNTEAFF. In nucleotides, the CDR3 is TGCGCCAGCAGCCCCGGGGACGGGAACACTGAAGCTTTCTTT. The V call is TRBV5-1, the J call TRBJ1-1; TRBD1 might be the D (5 bases). The CDR3 is 14 residues long. V was trimmed by 4 bases and J by 1 base, leaving 11 bases between them. Per the germline V gene, CDR1 is SGHRS and CDR2 is YFSETQ. Looking up the rest from reference TRBV5-1 and TRBJ1-1 gives the full variable domain: KAGVTQTPRYLIKTRGQQVTLSCSPISGHRSVSWYQQTPGQGLQFLFEYFSETQRNKGNFPGRFSGRQFSNSRSEMNVSTLELGDSALYLCASSPGDGNTEAFFGQGTRLTVV.

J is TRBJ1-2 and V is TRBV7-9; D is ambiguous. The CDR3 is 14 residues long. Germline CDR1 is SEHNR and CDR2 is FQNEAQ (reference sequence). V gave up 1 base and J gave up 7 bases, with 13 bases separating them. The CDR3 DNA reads TGTGCCAGCAGCTTAGGGGGATCTGCCGGTGGCTACACCTTC. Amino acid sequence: CASSLGGSAGGYTF.

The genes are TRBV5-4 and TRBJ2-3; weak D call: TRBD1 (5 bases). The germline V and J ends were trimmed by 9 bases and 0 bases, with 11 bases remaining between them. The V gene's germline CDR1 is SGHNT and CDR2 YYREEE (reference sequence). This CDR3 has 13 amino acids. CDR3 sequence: CAIKTVSTDTQYF. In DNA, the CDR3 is TGTGCCATAAAGACAGTGAGCACAGATACGCAGTATTTT.